The 11 T cell receptor beta chains below come from one sample, sequenced in a study of cytomegalovirus exposure and HLA in healthy donors (TCRdb year 2017). The library was generated by the immunoSEQ multiplex PCR assay. A mixture of 60 forward primers for TCR Vbeta segments and 13 reverse primers for TCR Jbeta segments was used in the multiplex PCR. Sourced from immuneACCESS, this table was stored by TCRdb with only in-frame sequences that have V and J called. A share of the clones is absent; for the studies checked, an unresolved V gene accounts for under half, and the remainder has no known explanation. The sample data list 150,000 to 200,000 clones, and roughly 79% of these were observed just once. The ten biggest clones cover roughly 7.3% of the sample. The sequencing input was PBMCs. The receptor source for this set is a male donor in good health and CMV-seropositive.

The V gene is TRBV5-1, the J gene TRBJ1-2; weak D call: TRBD1 (5 bases). CDR3 length equals 13 residues. Germline V gives CDR1 SGHRS, CDR2 YFSETQ. Trimming took 0 bases from V and 8 from J, leaving 11 bases between them. This chain's CDR3 is CASSLGQGGGYTF. The CDR3 DNA reads TGCGCCAGCAGCTTGGGGCAGGGTGGAGGCTACACCTTC.

CDR3 coding DNA: TGTGCCAGCAGCCCCGACAGGCCGACCACAACTAATGAAAAACTGTTTTTT. This translates into CASSPDRPTTTNEKLFF. The chain couples TRBV7-9 to TRBJ1-4; TRBD1 is a possible D gene (6 bases). V was trimmed by 5 bases and J by 0 bases, leaving 16 bases between them. The germline CDR1 and CDR2 sequences are SEHNR and FQNEAQ (reference sequence). CDR3 length equals 17 residues.

The chain couples TRBV6-5 to TRBJ1-1; D may be TRBD1 (6 bases). Germline values: CDR1 MNHEY, CDR2 SVGAGI. Between the trimmed V and J ends, which lost 6 bases and 4 bases, there was a span of 15 bases. CDR3 length: 14 residues. CDR3: CASRPGQRGTEAFF. CDR3 DNA: TGTGCCAGCAGACCCGGACAGAGGGGCACTGAAGCTTTCTTT.

This chain joins TRBV19 and TRBJ2-7; 8 positions match TRBD2. Germline trimming cut 3 bases from V and 0 bases from J; bases unmatched to any gene: 1. The CDR3 covers 14 residues. Germline values: CDR1 LNHDA, CDR2 SQIVND (reference sequence). CDR3 coding DNA: TGTGCCAGTAGTATGCGGGGGGTCTCCTACGAGCAGTACTTC. It is translated as CASSMRGVSYEQYF. The full variable domain, rest sourced from reference TRBV19 and TRBJ2-7, is DGGITQSPKYLFRKEGQNVTLSCEQNLNHDAMYWYRQDPGQGLRLIYYSQIVNDFQKGDIAEGYSVSREKKESFPLTVTSAQKNPTAFYLCASSMRGVSYEQYFGPGTRLTVT.

This clone was recorded a few times. This rearrangement joins TRBV5-5 to TRBJ2-7; 7 bases agree with TRBD1. Germline loops: CDR1 SGHKS, CDR2 YYEKEE (reference sequence). The CDR3 is 14 amino acids. V was pared by 4 bases and J by 5 bases, with 9 bases of the junction left unmatched. Here the CDR3 DNA reads TGTGCCAGCAGCAATAGAGACAGGGCCCACGAGCAGTACTTC. It is translated as CASSNRDRAHEQYF. Full variable domain (outside the CDR3, taken from reference TRBV5-5 and TRBJ2-7): DAGVTQSPTHLIKTRGQQVTLRCSPISGHKSVSWYQQVLGQGPQFIFQYYEKEERGRGNFPDRFSARQFPNYSSELNVNALLLGDSALYLCASSNRDRAHEQYFGPGTRLTVT.

The V gene is TRBV19, the J gene TRBJ2-2; a weak D match, TRBD1 (6 bases). Germline assignment: CDR1 LNHDA and CDR2 SQIVND (reference sequence). V was cut by 3 bases and J by 6 bases, with 11 bases left in between. The CDR3 extends over 14 amino acids. The CDR3 DNA follows: TGTGCCAGTAGTATCATTTCAGGGGCCGGGGAGCTGTTTTTT. Amino acids: CASSIISGAGELFF.

CDR3 nucleotides: TGTGCCAGTAGCGCCGCAGGGCCCCCTTATGGCTACACCTTC. The encoded protein is CASSAAGPPYGYTF. The chain has TRBV19 and TRBJ1-2, with a tentative D call TRBD1 (5 bases). Germline CDR1 and CDR2: LNHDA and SQIVND (reference sequence). V dropped 6 bases and J dropped 5 bases, with 16 bases sitting between them. This CDR3 comprises 14 residues.

The chain combines TRBV6-5 with TRBJ1-6; D not resolved. This CDR3 is built from 13 residues. The V and J ends lost 9 bases and 8 bases respectively, with 14 bases between them. The germline V gene has CDR1 MNHEY and CDR2 SVGAGI. CDR3 sequence reads: CASWARRDSPLHF. The DNA for the CDR3 is TGTGCCAGTTGGGCCAGGAGGGATTCACCCCTCCACTTT.

The rearrangement links TRBV6-5 to TRBJ1-2; D uncertain. This CDR3 spans 16 amino acids. Germline CDR1 and CDR2: MNHEY and SVGAGI. The V gene lost 0 bases and the J gene lost 4 bases, with 15 bases spanning the gap. The CDR3 here is CASSYSNAGWGYGYTF. CDR3 sequence (DNA): TGTGCCAGCAGTTACTCGAATGCGGGTTGGGGCTATGGCTACACCTTC.

This clone was observed a handful of times. The rearrangement uses TRBV19 and TRBJ2-7; no reliable D call. Germline V lookup: CDR1 LNHDA, CDR2 SQIVND (reference sequence). The CDR3 covers 10 residues. V lost 7 bases and J lost 4, with 5 bases in between. The DNA for the CDR3 is TGTGCCAGTATAATTTACGAGCAGTACTTC. Translating it yields CASIIYEQYF.

This chain joins TRBV19 and TRBJ1-2; 9 bases match TRBD1. V lost 5 bases to trimming and J lost 8 bases; unmatched junction nucleotides: 6. The CDR3 is 13 amino acids. Looked up from germline, CDR1 is LNHDA and CDR2 is SQIVND (reference sequence). The CDR3 protein is CASSLRDRVGYTF. The CDR3, as DNA: TGTGCCAGTAGTCTTCGGGACAGGGTCGGCTACACCTTC. Full variable domain (rest looked up from reference TRBV19 and TRBJ1-2): DGGITQSPKYLFRKEGQNVTLSCEQNLNHDAMYWYRQDPGQGLRLIYYSQIVNDFQKGDIAEGYSVSREKKESFPLTVTSAQKNPTAFYLCASSLRDRVGYTFGSGTRLTVV.